This is a list of T cell receptor beta chains from one sample in a study of T cells in tuberculosis. Repertoires were generated with immunoSEQ multiplex PCR, while TCRdb's copy carries only in-frame clones and drops some. The profile shows 40,000 to 50,000 clones, around 96% of them singletons. Sequenced sample: PBMCs. The receptors were gathered from a donor aged 10-29 years with latent tuberculosis or without tuberculosis infection. Both conserved end residues are part of each CDR3. The order of the fields is J gene, clone size, D gene, V gene, CDR3 protein, CDR3 DNA. A D gene is named only where the DNA matches it firmly. The listing skips clone size in some rows; elsewhere it reads once, few, many or a size class.

TRBJ1-2,NA,TRBD1,TRBV2,CASSERWGRGYYGYTF,TGTGCCAGCAGTGAAAGGTGGGGCAGGGGGTACTATGGCTACACCTTC
TRBJ2-5,NA,TRBD1,TRBV7-3,CASSRDREQTQYF,TGTGCCAGCAGCCGGGACAGGGAACAGACCCAGTACTTC
TRBJ2-7,NA,TRBD1,TRBV19,CASKGGTGVEQYF,TGTGCCAGTAAGGGCGGGACAGGGGTCGAGCAGTACTTC
TRBJ1-2,NA,NA,TRBV27,CASSPNRGLNYGYTF,TGTGCCAGCAGCCCCAACCGGGGACTCAACTATGGCTACACCTTC
TRBJ2-1,NA,TRBD1,TRBV19,CASMAGNRGVNNEQFF,TGTGCCAGTATGGCGGGAAACAGGGGGGTAAACAATGAGCAGTTCTTC
TRBJ2-7,NA,TRBD1,TRBV19,CASSITGQGAYEQYF,TGTGCCAGTAGTATAACCGGGCAGGGGGCTTACGAGCAGTACTTC
TRBJ2-1,NA,TRBD1,TRBV12-5,CASGLTGTEQFF,TGTGCTAGTGGTCTGACAGGGACAGAGCAGTTCTTC
TRBJ1-5,NA,TRBD1,TRBV28,CASSFLRGTVSNQPQHF,TGTGCCAGCAGTTTCTTACGAGGGACAGTGAGCAATCAGCCCCAGCATTTT
TRBJ2-5,NA,TRBD1,TRBV27,CASSSEARGFGETQYF,TGTGCCAGCAGTTCCGAGGCCAGGGGGTTCGGGGAGACCCAGTACTTC
TRBJ1-3,NA,NA,TRBV28,CASSSRGSKYGNTIYF,TGTGCCAGCAGCTCAAGGGGGAGTAAATATGGAAACACCATATATTTT
TRBJ1-4,once,NA,TRBV21-1,CASSSNLRDRDFSLGF,TGTGCCAGCAGCTCCAACCTCCGGGACAGGGACTTCTCTCTTGGGTTT
TRBJ1-2,NA,NA,TRBV6-5,CASRPTGTTYGYTF,TGTGCCAGCAGACCCACCGGGACAACGTATGGCTACACCTTC
TRBJ1-1,NA,TRBD1,TRBV6-5,CASSYGGQGTEAFF,TGTGCCAGCAGTTACGGAGGACAGGGCACTGAAGCTTTCTTT
TRBJ1-5,NA,TRBD1,TRBV7-8,CASSFRQGAQPQHF,TGTGCCAGCAGCTTTAGACAGGGGGCACAGCCCCAGCATTTT
TRBJ2-3,NA,TRBD2,TRBV7-7,CASSPRTSGGGSTDTQYF,TGTGCTAGCAGCCCACGGACTAGCGGGGGGGGTAGCACAGATACGCAGTATTTT
TRBJ1-1,NA,NA,TRBV6-5,CASSYWGEGSEAFF,TGTGCCAGCAGTTACTGGGGAGAAGGGAGTGAAGCTTTCTTT
TRBJ2-3,NA,NA,TRBV5-8,CASSLTSSTDTQYF,TGTGCCAGCAGCTTGACCAGTTCCACAGATACGCAGTATTTT
TRBJ1-5,NA,NA,TRBV9,CASSVVESGQPQHF,TGTGCCAGCAGCGTAGTAGAATCGGGTCAGCCCCAGCATTTT
TRBJ2-3,NA,NA,TRBV30,CAWSEGHLRDTQYF,TGTGCCTGGAGTGAGGGGCACCTTAGGGATACGCAGTATTTT
TRBJ1-2,NA,TRBD1,TRBV10-3,CAITGDRSYGYTF,TGTGCCATCACTGGGGACAGGAGCTATGGCTACACCTTC